The 28 T cell receptor beta chains presented below share a single source sample, sequenced in a study of blood T cell repertoires in COVID-19. The assay was immunoSEQ multiplex PCR, and TCRdb's table has in-frame clones only and misses some. This table has about 300,000 clones, over 75% appearing once. The source material was PBMCs or T cells enriched from blood (not recorded which). The receptors derive from a man aged 30-40 years who had recovered from COVID-19.

This chain connects TRBV28 to TRBJ2-1; D perhaps matches TRBD2 (5 bases). The CDR3 loop spans 13 amino acids. Trimming left V 7 bases short and J 6 bases short, with 13 bases between. The germline CDR1 and CDR2 sequences are MDHEN and SYDVKM. CDR3 DNA sequence: TGTGCCAGCAACTTCCCCGGAGGCAATGAGCAGTTCTTC. It specifies CASNFPGGNEQFF.

The J gene is TRBJ1-5, the V gene TRBV7-2; TRBD1 aligns across 8 bases. CDR3 size: 15 residues. With 4 bases clipped from V and 5 bases from J, the junction kept 7 bases outside the gene matches. The V gene's germline CDR1 is SGHTA and CDR2 FQGNSA. The CDR3: CASSYRDRSDQPQHF. As DNA, the CDR3 is TGTGCCAGCAGCTACCGGGACAGGTCTGATCAGCCCCAGCATTTT.

The chain recombines TRBV11-3 with TRBJ2-1; 11 bases map to TRBD2. The germline gives CDR1 SGHNT, CDR2 YENEEA. The CDR3 extends over 17 amino acids. The V and J ends lost 5 bases and 1 base, in that order; junction bases with no gene match: 7. The CDR3 region is CASSLSGGAPSYNEQFF. CDR3 nucleotides: TGTGCCAGCAGCCTTAGCGGGGGGGCCCCTTCCTACAATGAGCAGTTCTTC.

This clone is a singleton in its sample. This chain uses TRBV6-5 with TRBJ1-2; 10 positions agree with TRBD1. Looked up from germline, CDR1 is MNHEY and CDR2 is SVGAGI. The CDR3 is 12 residues long. The junction had 5 bases not matched to a gene; V was cut back by 8 bases and J by 8 bases. CDR3 DNA: TGTGCCAGCCGACAGGGGGCGGAAGGCTACACCTTC. It encodes CASRQGAEGYTF.

The gene calls are TRBV5-1 and TRBJ1-2; D is uncertain. This CDR3 is 14 amino acids long. Trimming removed 4 bases at V and 5 bases at J, with 15 bases between. Per the germline V gene, CDR1 is SGHRS and CDR2 is YFSETQ. CDR3 protein: CASSPRGQIYGYTF. DNA for the CDR3: TGCGCCAGCAGCCCCAGAGGCCAGATATATGGCTACACCTTC.

The chain uses TRBV2 and TRBJ2-3; D may be TRBD1 (6 bases). CDR1 is SNHLY, CDR2 FYNNEI, per germline. The length of the CDR3 is 14 residues. Trimming shortened V by 9 bases and J by 1 base, and 14 bases separated the two germline ends. DNA for the CDR3: TGTGCCAGTAAACCGGGACATCGCACAGATACGCAGTATTTT. Translation gives CASKPGHRTDTQYF.

The chain employs TRBV5-1 and TRBJ1-4; 8 nucleotides line up with TRBD1. V was pared by 4 bases and J by 7 bases, with 9 bases of the junction left unmatched. CDR1 is SGHRS and CDR2 is YFSETQ in the germline V gene. This CDR3 comprises 15 residues. CDR3 nucleotide sequence: TGCGCCAGCAGCCTCTCAGGGGGCTCGGGTGAAAAACTGTTTTTT. Its protein is CASSLSGGSGEKLFF.

The chain joins TRBV3-1 (or the pseudogene TRBV3-2) to TRBJ2-5; TRBD2 agrees at 8 bases. Trimming cost V 9 bases and J 2 bases; bases outside gene matches: 14. Germline CDR1 and CDR2: LGHDT and YNNKEL (reference sequence). The CDR3 covers 16 residues. Written as DNA, the CDR3 is TGTGCCAGTAAGACCCCACGGGGCGGGGGGCAAGAGACCCAGTACTTC. Translated, it gives CASKTPRGGGQETQYF.

The chain combines TRBV7-6 with TRBJ1-2; a possible D gene is TRBD1 (5 bases). Germline assignment: CDR1 SGHVS and CDR2 FNYEAQ. V was trimmed by 3 bases and J by 6 bases, leaving 11 bases between them. This CDR3 has 13 residues. CDR3 DNA sequence: TGTGCCAGCAGCTTGTCAGGGTATAATGGCTACACCTTC. Translated, it gives CASSLSGYNGYTF.

This chain uses TRBV7-2 with TRBJ2-7, with TRBD2 matching over 7 bases. Germline trimming cut 3 bases from V and 9 bases from J; bases unmatched to any gene: 17. Germline V gives CDR1 SGHTA, CDR2 FQGNSA. This CDR3 spans 16 amino acids. The CDR3 here is CASSFTGTTPSGGQYF. For the CDR3, the DNA is TGTGCCAGCAGCTTTACCGGGACTACCCCAAGTGGGGGGCAGTACTTC. Complete variable domain (other parts from reference TRBV7-2 and TRBJ2-7): GAGVSQSPSNKVTEKGKDVELRCDPISGHTALYWYRQSLGQGLEFLIYFQGNSAPDKSGLPSDRFSAERTGGSVSTLTIQRTQQEDSAVYLCASSFTGTTPSGGQYFGPGTRLTVT.

V usage is TRBV7-9 and J usage is TRBJ2-3, with a weak D call TRBD2 (5 bases). Per the germline V gene, CDR1 is SEHNR and CDR2 is FQNEAQ (reference sequence). Trimming stripped 5 bases from V and 6 bases from J, with 15 bases between. The CDR3 is made up of 14 amino acids. CDR3 sequence (DNA): TGTGCCAGCAGCCTCCGAGACACGGGGGATACGCAGTATTTT. It translates to CASSLRDTGDTQYF.

This clone occurred once. The chain combines TRBV29-1 with TRBJ1-1; TRBD1 aligns across 8 bases. V lost 5 bases and J lost 2; bases outside the gene matches: 13. The CDR3 sequence is 16 residues long. Germline CDR1 SQVTM, CDR2 ANQGSEA. CDR3 protein: CSVQTRQGRVNTEAFF. CDR3 DNA: TGCAGCGTTCAAACCCGACAGGGGCGGGTTAACACTGAAGCTTTCTTT.

V usage is TRBV6-4 and J usage is TRBJ2-1; possible D gene TRBD2, 6 bases. The CDR3 runs 14 residues. CDR1 is MRHNA and CDR2 is SNTAGT in the germline V gene. V was shortened by 3 bases and J by 6 bases, with 12 bases between the two germline ends. The CDR3 DNA follows: TGTGCCAGCAGTGAAAAGGAGGGATCCAATGAGCAGTTCTTC. Protein: CASSEKEGSNEQFF.

The J gene is TRBJ2-7, the V gene TRBV6-2 or TRBV6-3; weak D call: TRBD2 (5 bases). V lost 6 bases, J lost 9 bases, and 21 bases lay in between. From germline, CDR1 is MNHEY and CDR2 SVGEGT. This CDR3 comprises 14 residues. This CDR3 is CASSPRHTPAGQYF. CDR3 sequence (DNA): TGTGCCAGCAGCCCGCGACACACTCCGGCGGGGCAGTACTTC.

The chain links TRBV11-2 to TRBJ1-1; 9 bases agree with TRBD1. Germline-derived CDR1 and CDR2 are SGHAT and FQNNGV. CDR3 length: 15 amino acids. V lost 4 bases, J lost 3 bases, and 6 bases stayed unmatched. CDR3 loop: CASSSWGQGYTEAFF. The CDR3 DNA sequence: TGTGCCAGCAGCTCTTGGGGACAGGGTTACACTGAAGCTTTCTTT.

The chain recombines TRBV2 with TRBJ2-1, with D tentatively TRBD1 (6 bases). CDR1 is SNHLY and CDR2 is FYNNEI in the germline V gene. The ends were cut back, 2 bases at V and 9 bases at J, with 20 bases in the middle. The CDR3 consists of 16 residues. DNA for the CDR3: TGTGCCAGCAGTGAAACGTCGACAGGTCTATTGGGTGAGCAGTTCTTC. Protein sequence: CASSETSTGLLGEQFF.

This chain connects TRBV5-4 to TRBJ2-7; a possible D gene is TRBD2 (7 bases). This CDR3 region has 15 residues. The V gene's germline CDR1 is SGHNT and CDR2 YYREEE (reference sequence). V shed 5 bases and J shed 3 bases, with 18 bases lying between them. The CDR3 sequence is CASRGGLAESYEQYF. The CDR3, as DNA: TGTGCCAGCAGGGGGGGCCTAGCGGAGAGCTACGAGCAGTACTTC.

The V gene is TRBV2, the J gene TRBJ1-1; 9 bases are shared with TRBD1. Looked up from germline, CDR1 is SNHLY and CDR2 is FYNNEI. The V segment lost 7 bases and the J segment 0 bases; nucleotides outside the gene matches: 9. This CDR3 region has 16 residues. CDR3 protein: CASIPGQGSLNTEAFF. CDR3 nucleotide sequence: TGTGCCAGCATTCCGGGACAGGGCTCCCTGAACACTGAAGCTTTCTTT.

This clone was seen once. The genes are TRBV6-5 and TRBJ2-1; D may be TRBD2 (7 bases). The V end lost 5 bases, the J end lost 11 bases, and 10 bases lay between the germline ends. The CDR3 runs to 11 residues. Per the germline V gene, CDR1 is MNHEY and CDR2 is SVGAGI. This CDR3 is CASSQGTKQFF. The CDR3 bases are TGTGCCAGCAGTCAGGGGACTAAGCAGTTCTTC.

V gene TRBV11-2 combines with J gene TRBJ1-1, with D tentatively TRBD1 (6 bases). Germline V gene sequence: CDR1 SGHAT, CDR2 FQNNGV. V lost 9 bases and J 8 bases, leaving 19 bases between the germline ends. The CDR3 extends over 13 amino acids. This CDR3 is CASQRNRQAEAFF. The CDR3 DNA is TGTGCCAGTCAAAGGAACCGACAGGCAGAAGCTTTCTTT.

With regard to this clone: The same CDR3 arises from other DNA sequences in this sample as well. The V gene is TRBV5-1, the J gene TRBJ2-7; 14 bases fit TRBD2. CDR3 length: 15 residues. The germline V gene has CDR1 SGHRS and CDR2 YFSETQ. The V and J ends lost 4 bases and 4 bases, in that order; junction bases with no gene match: 4. CDR3 sequence reads: CASSPGLAGVYEQYF. For the CDR3, the DNA is TGCGCCAGCAGCCCGGGACTAGCGGGGGTGTACGAGCAGTACTTC.

The chain has TRBV27 and TRBJ1-5; D perhaps matches TRBD1 (6 bases). The CDR3 is made up of 14 amino acids. V lost 2 bases, J lost 4 bases, and 9 bases lay in between. Germline CDR1 and CDR2: MNHEY and SMNVEV (reference sequence). The CDR3 sequence: CASSLRGANQPQHF. The DNA for the CDR3 is TGTGCCAGCAGTTTACGGGGGGCGAATCAGCCCCAGCATTTT.

The DNA of the CDR3 is TGTGCCAGTAGTTCCGGACAGGGGCATCAGCCCCAGCATTTT. Protein sequence: CASSSGQGHQPQHF. This chain connects TRBV19 to TRBJ1-5, with TRBD1 matching over 9 bases. J was trimmed by 5 bases and V by 5 bases; bases with no gene match: 4. The germline CDR1 and CDR2 sequences are LNHDA and SQIVND (reference sequence). The CDR3 consists of 14 residues.

The sample holds a few counts of this clone. The chain joins TRBV4-1 to TRBJ2-6; a possible D gene is TRBD1 (5 bases). V gave up 0 bases and J gave up 3 bases, with 18 bases separating them. This CDR3 has 19 amino acids. The germline V gene encodes CDR1 MGHRA and CDR2 YSYEKL. The CDR3: CASSQDRSAQGGGANVLTF. CDR3 coding DNA: TGCGCCAGCAGCCAAGATCGAAGCGCCCAGGGTGGTGGGGCCAACGTCCTGACTTTC.

The chain has TRBV4-1 and TRBJ2-2, with 7 bases fitting TRBD1. V lost 2 bases, J lost 0 bases, and 6 bases stayed unmatched. The CDR3 contains 17 residues. Germline CDR1 MGHRA, CDR2 YSYEKL. DNA of the CDR3: TGCGCCAGCAGCCAATTGGACAGGCGTACGAACACCGGGGAGCTGTTTTTT. It codes for CASSQLDRRTNTGELFF.

V gene TRBV5-1 combines with J gene TRBJ1-1; the D gene is possibly TRBD1 (6 bases). Germline CDR1 SGHRS, CDR2 YFSETQ. V gave up 6 bases and J gave up 0 bases, with 24 bases separating them. This CDR3 has 18 amino acids. CDR3 coding DNA: TGCGCCAGCAAGCCGGTAAGCTTACTGACAGGCCTGAACACTGAAGCTTTCTTT. The encoded protein is CASKPVSLLTGLNTEAFF. Supplemented by reference TRBV5-1 and TRBJ1-1, the full variable domain reads KAGVTQTPRYLIKTRGQQVTLSCSPISGHRSVSWYQQTPGQGLQFLFEYFSETQRNKGNFPGRFSGRQFSNSRSEMNVSTLELGDSALYLCASKPVSLLTGLNTEAFFGQGTRLTVV.

As DNA, the CDR3 is TGCGCCAGCAGCTTGTCGGGTGGCTTCATGAACACTGAAGCTTTCTTT. Translating gives CASSLSGGFMNTEAFF. The V call is TRBV5-1, the J call TRBJ1-1; no reliable D call. CDR3 length equals 16 residues. Per germline, CDR1 SGHRS and CDR2 YFSETQ. V lost 1 base to trimming and J lost 0 bases, with 13 bases between them.

The J gene is TRBJ2-1, the V gene TRBV18; 15 bases match TRBD2. The germline CDR1 and CDR2 sequences are KGHSH and LQKENI. After removal of 3 bases from V and 5 bases from J, the junction contained 5 bases not matched to a gene. CDR3 length: 17 amino acids. CDR3 sequence: CASSPSGTSGRNNEQFF. The CDR3 DNA sequence: TGTGCCAGCTCACCTTCCGGGACTAGCGGGAGGAACAATGAGCAGTTCTTC.